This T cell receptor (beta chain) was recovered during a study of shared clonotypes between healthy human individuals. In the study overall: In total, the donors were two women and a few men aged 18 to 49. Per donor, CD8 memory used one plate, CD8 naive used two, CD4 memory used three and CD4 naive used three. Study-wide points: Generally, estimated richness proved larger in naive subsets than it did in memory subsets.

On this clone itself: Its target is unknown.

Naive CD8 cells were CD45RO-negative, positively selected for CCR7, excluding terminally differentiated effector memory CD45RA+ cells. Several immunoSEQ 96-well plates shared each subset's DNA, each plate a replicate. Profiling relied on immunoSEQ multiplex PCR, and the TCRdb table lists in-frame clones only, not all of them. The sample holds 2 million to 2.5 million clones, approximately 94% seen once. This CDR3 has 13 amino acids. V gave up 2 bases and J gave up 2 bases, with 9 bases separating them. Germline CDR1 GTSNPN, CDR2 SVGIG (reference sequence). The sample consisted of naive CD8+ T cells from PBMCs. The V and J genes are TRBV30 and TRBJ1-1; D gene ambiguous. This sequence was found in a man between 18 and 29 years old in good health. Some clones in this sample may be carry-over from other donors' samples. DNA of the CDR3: TGTGCCTGGAGTACAACCCTTAACACTGAAGCTTTCTTT. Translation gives CAWSTTLNTEAFF. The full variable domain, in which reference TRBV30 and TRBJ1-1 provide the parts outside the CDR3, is SQTIHQWPATLVQPVGSPLSLECTVEGTSNPNLYWYRQAAGRGLQLLFYSVGIGQISSEVPQNLSASRPQDRQFILSSKKLLLSDSGFYLCAWSTTLNTEAFFGQGTRLTVV.